The clone carrying this T cell receptor beta chain was seen more than once but under ten times. This entry belongs to a study of T-cell reconstitution after alpha-beta-depleted transplantation in children. Preparation of the TCRbeta library used unique molecular identifiers. Each CDR3 protein gets one entry after TCRdb re-called the PCR reads with MiXCR. The profile shows more than 550,000 distinct CDR3 sequences, roughly a tenth of them singletons. The CDR3 is 15 amino acids. Germline assignment: CDR1 DFQATT and CDR2 SNEGSKA (reference sequence). Trimming removed 6 bases from V and 6 bases from J, with 22 bases in between.

V is TRBV20-1 and J is TRBJ2-3, with a tentative D call TRBD1 (6 bases). Sequences were derived from PBMCs from the stem cell graft donor, sampled from the stem cell graft. This TCR came from a human donor who donated a stem cell graft to a child with acute myeloid leukemia. The CDR3 sequence is CSAEVVPQGLDTQYF. The CDR3 DNA is TGCAGTGCGGAAGTGGTCCCTCAGGGGTTGGATACGCAGTATTTT.